Only one count was recorded for the clone carrying this TCR beta chain. An end of the junction differs from the germline gene, which may be a read error. Assay: immunoSEQ multiplex PCR; the TCRdb copy retains only in-frame clones and omits some. The sample carries some 300,000 clones, 75% to 90% recorded once. The data originate from a study of blood T cell repertoires in COVID-19. In the study overall: Samples of COVID-19 (acute and convalescent) were obtained from the United States, Italy and Spain. PBMCs, B-cell-depleted T cells, or T cells were the source of the cDNA or gDNA that made up the material.

Seattle enrolled patients during active infection and tracked them longitudinally. The sequenced sample was peripheral blood. The clonotype was recovered from a woman aged 45 to 65 with COVID-19, enrolled during active disease.

The CDR3 spells CTISNSNQPQHF. The CDR3, as DNA: TGTACCATCTCTAATAGCAATCAGCCCCAGCATTTT. The chain carries TRBV10-3 and TRBJ1-5, with unresolved D. Germline loops: CDR1 ENHRY, CDR2 SYGVKD. The CDR3 runs 12 residues.